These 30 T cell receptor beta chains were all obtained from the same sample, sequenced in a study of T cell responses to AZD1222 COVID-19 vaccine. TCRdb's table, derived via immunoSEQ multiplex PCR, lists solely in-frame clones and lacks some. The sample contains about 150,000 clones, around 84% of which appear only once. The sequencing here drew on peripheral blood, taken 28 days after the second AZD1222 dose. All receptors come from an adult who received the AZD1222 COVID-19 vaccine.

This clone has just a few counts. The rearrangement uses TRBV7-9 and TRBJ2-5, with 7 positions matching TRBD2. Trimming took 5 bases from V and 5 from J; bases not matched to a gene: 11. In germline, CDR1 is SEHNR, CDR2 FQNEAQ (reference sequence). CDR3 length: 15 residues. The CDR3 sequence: CASSIPREAVETQYF. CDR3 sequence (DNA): TGTGCCAGCAGCATTCCCCGGGAGGCGGTGGAGACCCAGTACTTC.

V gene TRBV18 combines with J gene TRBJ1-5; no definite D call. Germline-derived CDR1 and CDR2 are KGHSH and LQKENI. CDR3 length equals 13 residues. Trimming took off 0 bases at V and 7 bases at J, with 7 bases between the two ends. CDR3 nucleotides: TGTGCCAGCTCACCACCGAGTGGGCAGCCCCAGCATTTT. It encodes CASSPPSGQPQHF.

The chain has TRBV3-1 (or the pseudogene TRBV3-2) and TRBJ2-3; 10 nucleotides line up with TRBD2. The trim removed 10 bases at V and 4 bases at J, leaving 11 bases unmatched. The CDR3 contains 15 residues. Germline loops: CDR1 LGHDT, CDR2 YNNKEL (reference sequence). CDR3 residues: CATSLAGDLPDTQYF. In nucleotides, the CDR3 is TGTGCCACTAGCCTAGCGGGAGATCTCCCAGATACGCAGTATTTT.

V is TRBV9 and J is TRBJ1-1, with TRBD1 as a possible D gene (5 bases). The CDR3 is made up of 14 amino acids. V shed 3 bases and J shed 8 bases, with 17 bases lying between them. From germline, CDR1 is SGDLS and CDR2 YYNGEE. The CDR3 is CASSATQGPGEAFF. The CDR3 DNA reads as TGTGCCAGCAGCGCAACCCAGGGTCCAGGCGAAGCTTTCTTT.

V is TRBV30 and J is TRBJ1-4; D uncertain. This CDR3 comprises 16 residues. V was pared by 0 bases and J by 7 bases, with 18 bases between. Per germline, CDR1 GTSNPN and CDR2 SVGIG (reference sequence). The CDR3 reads CAWSVLFKSGSEKLFF. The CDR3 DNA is TGTGCCTGGAGTGTATTATTTAAATCGGGTTCTGAAAAACTGTTTTTT.

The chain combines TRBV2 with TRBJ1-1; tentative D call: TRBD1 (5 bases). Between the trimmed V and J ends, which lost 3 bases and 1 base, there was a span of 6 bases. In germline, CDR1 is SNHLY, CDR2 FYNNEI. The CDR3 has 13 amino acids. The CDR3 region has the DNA TGTGCCAGCAGTGATCAGGGGAACACTGAAGCTTTCTTT. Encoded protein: CASSDQGNTEAFF.

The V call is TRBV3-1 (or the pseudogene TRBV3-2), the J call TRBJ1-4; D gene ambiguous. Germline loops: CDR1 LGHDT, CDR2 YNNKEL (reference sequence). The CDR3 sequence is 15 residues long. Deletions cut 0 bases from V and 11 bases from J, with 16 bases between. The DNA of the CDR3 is TGTGCCAGCAGCCAAGAACGTACGACCGCGGTGAAACTGTTTTTT. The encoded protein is CASSQERTTAVKLFF.

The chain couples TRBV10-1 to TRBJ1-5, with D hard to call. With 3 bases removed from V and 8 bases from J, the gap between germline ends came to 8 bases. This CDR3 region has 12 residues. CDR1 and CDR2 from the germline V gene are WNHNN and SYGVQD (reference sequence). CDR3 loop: CASSDKWKPQHF. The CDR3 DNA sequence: TGCGCCAGCAGTGACAAGTGGAAGCCCCAGCATTTT.

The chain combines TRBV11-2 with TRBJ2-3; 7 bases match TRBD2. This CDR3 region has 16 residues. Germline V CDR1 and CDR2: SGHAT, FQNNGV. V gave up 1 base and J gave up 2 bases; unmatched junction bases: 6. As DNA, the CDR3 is TGTGCCAGCAGCTTAGTTGGGACTACTACCACAGATACGCAGTATTTT. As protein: CASSLVGTTTTDTQYF.

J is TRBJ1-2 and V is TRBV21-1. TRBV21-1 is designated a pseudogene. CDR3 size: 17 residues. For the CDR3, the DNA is TGTGCCAGCAGCAAAGGGGGGGTGGAGAATTTTAACTATGGCTACACCTTC. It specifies CASSKGGVENFNYGYTF.

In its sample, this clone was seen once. In DNA, the CDR3 is TGTGCCAGCAGTTTATTCGACTACAATGAGCAGTTCTTC. It codes for CASSLFDYNEQFF. The chain combines TRBV27 with TRBJ2-1, with unresolved D. In germline, CDR1 is MNHEY, CDR2 SMNVEV (reference sequence). The CDR3 length is 13 residues. The germline V and J ends were trimmed by 1 base and 3 bases, with 4 bases remaining between them.

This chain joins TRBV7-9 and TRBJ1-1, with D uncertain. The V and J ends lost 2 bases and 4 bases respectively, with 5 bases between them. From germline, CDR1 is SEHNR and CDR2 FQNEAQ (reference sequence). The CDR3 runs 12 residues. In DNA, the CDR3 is TGTGCCAGCAGCTTAAGACCCACTGAAGCTTTCTTT. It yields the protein CASSLRPTEAFF.

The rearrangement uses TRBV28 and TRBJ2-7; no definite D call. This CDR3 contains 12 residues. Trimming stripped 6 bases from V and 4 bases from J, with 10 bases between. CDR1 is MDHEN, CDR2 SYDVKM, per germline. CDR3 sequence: CASSRLGYEQYF. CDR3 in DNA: TGTGCCAGCAGCCGTCTAGGGTACGAGCAGTACTTC.

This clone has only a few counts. CDR3 coding DNA: TGTGCCAGCAGCTTAGTCCCAGGGAAACCAACTAATGAAAAACTGTTTTTT. This sequence encodes CASSLVPGKPTNEKLFF. V gene TRBV11-3 combines with J gene TRBJ1-4; D is perhaps TRBD1 (5 bases). V lost 1 base to trimming and J lost 0 bases, with 12 bases between them. The CDR3 totals 17 residues. Per germline, CDR1 SGHNT and CDR2 YENEEA.

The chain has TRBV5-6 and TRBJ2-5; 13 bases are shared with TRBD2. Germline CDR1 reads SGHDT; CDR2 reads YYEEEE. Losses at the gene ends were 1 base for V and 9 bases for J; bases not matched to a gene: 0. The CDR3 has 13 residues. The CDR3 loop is CASSLTSGGAQYF. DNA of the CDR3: TGTGCCAGCAGCTTGACTAGCGGGGGGGCCCAGTACTTC. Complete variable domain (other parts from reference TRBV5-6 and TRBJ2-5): DAGVTQSPTHLIKTRGQQVTLRCSPKSGHDTVSWYQQALGQGPQFIFQYYEEEERQRGNFPDRFSGHQFPNYSSELNVNALLLGDSALYLCASSLTSGGAQYFGPGTRLLVL.

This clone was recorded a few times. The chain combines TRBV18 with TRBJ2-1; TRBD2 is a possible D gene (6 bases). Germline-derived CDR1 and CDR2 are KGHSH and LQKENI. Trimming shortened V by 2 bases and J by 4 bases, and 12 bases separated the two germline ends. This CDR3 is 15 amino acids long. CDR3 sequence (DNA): TGTGCCAGCTCACCAGGGGTAGCGGTTTACAATGAGCAGTTCTTC. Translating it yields CASSPGVAVYNEQFF.

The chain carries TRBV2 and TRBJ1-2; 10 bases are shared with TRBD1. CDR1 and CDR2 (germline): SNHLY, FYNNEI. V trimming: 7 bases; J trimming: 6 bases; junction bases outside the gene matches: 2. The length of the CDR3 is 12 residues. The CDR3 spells CASIGTGDGYTF. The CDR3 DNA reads TGTGCCAGCATCGGGACAGGGGATGGCTACACCTTC. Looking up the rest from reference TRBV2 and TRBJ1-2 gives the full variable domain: EPEVTQTPSHQVTQMGQEVILRCVPISNHLYFYWYRQILGQKVEFLVSFYNNEISEKSEIFDDQFSVERPDGSNFTLKIRSTKLEDSAMYFCASIGTGDGYTFGSGTRLTVV.

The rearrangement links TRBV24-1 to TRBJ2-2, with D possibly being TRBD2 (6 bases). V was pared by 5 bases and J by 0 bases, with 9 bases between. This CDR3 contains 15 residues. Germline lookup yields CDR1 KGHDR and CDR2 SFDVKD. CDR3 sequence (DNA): TGTGCCACCAGTGCTTCGGGGGCGAACACCGGGGAGCTGTTTTTT. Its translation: CATSASGANTGELFF.

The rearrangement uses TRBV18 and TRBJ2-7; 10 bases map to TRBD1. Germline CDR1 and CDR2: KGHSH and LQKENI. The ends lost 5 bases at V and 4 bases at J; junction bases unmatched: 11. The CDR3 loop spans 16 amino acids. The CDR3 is CASSNSPGQGTYEQYF. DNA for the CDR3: TGTGCCAGCTCAAACTCACCGGGACAGGGGACTTACGAGCAGTACTTC. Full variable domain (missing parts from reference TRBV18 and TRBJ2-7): NAGVMQNPRHLVRRRGQEARLRCSPMKGHSHVYWYRQLPEEGLKFMVYLQKENIIDESGMPKERFSAEFPKEGPSILRIQQVVRGDSAAYFCASSNSPGQGTYEQYFGPGTRLTVT.

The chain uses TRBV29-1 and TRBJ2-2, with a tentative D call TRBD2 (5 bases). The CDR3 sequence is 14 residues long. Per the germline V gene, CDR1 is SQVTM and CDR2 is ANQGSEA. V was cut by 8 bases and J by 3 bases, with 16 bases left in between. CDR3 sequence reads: CSTTSGEDTGELFF. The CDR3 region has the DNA TGCAGCACAACGAGCGGAGAGGACACCGGGGAGCTGTTTTTT.

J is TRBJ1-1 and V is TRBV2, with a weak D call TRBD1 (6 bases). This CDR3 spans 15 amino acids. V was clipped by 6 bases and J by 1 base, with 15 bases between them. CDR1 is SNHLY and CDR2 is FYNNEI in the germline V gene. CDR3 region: CASRGTGHKNTEAFF. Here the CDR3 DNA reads TGTGCCAGCAGGGGAACGGGACACAAGAACACTGAAGCTTTCTTT.

CDR3: CASSLALAGSTDTQYF. The CDR3 DNA follows: TGCGCCAGCAGCTTGGCCCTAGCGGGGAGTACAGATACGCAGTATTTT. The chain recombines TRBV5-1 with TRBJ2-3; 9 nucleotides match TRBD2. The junction had 5 bases not matched to a gene; V was cut back by 0 bases and J by 3 bases. The CDR3 length is 16 residues. Germline V CDR1 and CDR2: SGHRS, YFSETQ.

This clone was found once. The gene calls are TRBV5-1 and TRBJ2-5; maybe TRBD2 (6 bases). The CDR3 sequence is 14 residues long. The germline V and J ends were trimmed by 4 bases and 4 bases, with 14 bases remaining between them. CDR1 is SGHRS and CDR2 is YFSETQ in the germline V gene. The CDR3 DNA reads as TGCGCCAGCAGCACCCCCGAGGGAGGAGAGACCCAGTACTTC. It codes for CASSTPEGGETQYF. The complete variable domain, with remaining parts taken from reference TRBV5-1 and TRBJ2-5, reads KAGVTQTPRYLIKTRGQQVTLSCSPISGHRSVSWYQQTPGQGLQFLFEYFSETQRNKGNFPGRFSGRQFSNSRSEMNVSTLELGDSALYLCASSTPEGGETQYFGPGTRLLVL.

CDR3 loop: CASSSAGYSGNTIYF. In nucleotides, the CDR3 is TGTGCCAGCAGCTCCGCGGGGTACTCTGGAAACACCATATATTTT. The V and J genes are TRBV9 and TRBJ1-3; D gene ambiguous. The CDR3 has 15 amino acids. CDR1 is SGDLS and CDR2 is YYNGEE in the germline V gene. V was trimmed by 4 bases and J by 0 bases, leaving 11 bases between them.

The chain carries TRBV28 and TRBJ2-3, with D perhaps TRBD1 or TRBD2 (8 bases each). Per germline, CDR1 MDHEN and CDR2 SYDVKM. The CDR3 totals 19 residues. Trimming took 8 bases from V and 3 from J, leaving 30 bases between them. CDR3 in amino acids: CASEGSQGAGGSWTDTQYF. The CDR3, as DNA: TGTGCCAGCGAGGGTAGCCAGGGGGCGGGGGGATCCTGGACAGATACGCAGTATTTT. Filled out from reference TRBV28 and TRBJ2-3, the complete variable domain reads DVKVTQSSRYLVKRTGEKVFLECVQDMDHENMFWYRQDPGLGLRLIYFSYDVKMKEKGDIPEGYSVSREKKERFSLILESASTNQTSMYLCASEGSQGAGGSWTDTQYFGPGTRLTVL.

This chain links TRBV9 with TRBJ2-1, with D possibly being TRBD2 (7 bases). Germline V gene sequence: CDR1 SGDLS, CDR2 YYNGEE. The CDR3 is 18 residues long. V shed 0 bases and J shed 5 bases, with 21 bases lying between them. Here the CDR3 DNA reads TGTGCCAGCAGCGTAGAACTGGTTAGGGGGGGCCTAGACAATGAGCAGTTCTTC. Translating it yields CASSVELVRGGLDNEQFF.

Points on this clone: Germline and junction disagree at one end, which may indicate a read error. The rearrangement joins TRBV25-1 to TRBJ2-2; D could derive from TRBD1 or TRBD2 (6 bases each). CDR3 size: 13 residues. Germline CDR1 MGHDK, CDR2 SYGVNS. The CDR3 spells CASRKGNEGGLFF. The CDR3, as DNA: TGTGCCAGCAGGAAAGGCAACGAGGGGGGGCTGTTTTTT.

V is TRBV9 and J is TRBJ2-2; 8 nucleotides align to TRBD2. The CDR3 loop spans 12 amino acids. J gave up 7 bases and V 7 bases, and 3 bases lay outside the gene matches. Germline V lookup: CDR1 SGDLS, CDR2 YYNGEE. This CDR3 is CASSRGGGELFF. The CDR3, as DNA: TGTGCCAGCTCCCGGGGGGGCGGGGAGCTGTTTTTT.

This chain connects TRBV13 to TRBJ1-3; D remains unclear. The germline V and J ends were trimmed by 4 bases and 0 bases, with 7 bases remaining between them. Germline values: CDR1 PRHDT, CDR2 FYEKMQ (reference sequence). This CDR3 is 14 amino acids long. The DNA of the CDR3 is TGTGCCAGCAGCTCACAGAGCTCTGGAAACACCATATATTTT. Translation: CASSSQSSGNTIYF.

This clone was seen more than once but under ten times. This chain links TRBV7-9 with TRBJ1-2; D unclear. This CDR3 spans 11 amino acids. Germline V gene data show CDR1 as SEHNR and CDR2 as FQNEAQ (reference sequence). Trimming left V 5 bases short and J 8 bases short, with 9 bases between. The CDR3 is CASSPLAGYTF. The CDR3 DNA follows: TGTGCCAGCAGCCCCCTCGCAGGCTACACCTTC.